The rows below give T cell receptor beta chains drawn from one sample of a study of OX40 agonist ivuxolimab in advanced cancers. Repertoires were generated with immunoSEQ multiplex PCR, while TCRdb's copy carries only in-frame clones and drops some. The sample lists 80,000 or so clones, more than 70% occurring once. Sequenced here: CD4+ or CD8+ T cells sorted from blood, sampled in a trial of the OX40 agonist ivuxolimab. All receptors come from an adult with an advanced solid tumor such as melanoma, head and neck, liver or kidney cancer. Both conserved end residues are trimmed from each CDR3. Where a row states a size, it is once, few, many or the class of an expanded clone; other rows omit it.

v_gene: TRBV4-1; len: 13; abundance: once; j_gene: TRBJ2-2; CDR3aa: ASSREGANTGELF
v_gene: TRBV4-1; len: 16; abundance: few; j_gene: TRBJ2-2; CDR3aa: ASSQERTSGIGTGELF
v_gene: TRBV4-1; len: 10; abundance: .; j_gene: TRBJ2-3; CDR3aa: ASSQEVNRQY
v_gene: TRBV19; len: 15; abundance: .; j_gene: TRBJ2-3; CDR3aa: ASSIPAGGTSTDTQY
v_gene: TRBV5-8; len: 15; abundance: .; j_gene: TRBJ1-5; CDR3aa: ASSLIDVEGRIQPQH
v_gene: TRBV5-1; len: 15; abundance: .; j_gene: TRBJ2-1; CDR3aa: ASSLALRGTGGNEQF
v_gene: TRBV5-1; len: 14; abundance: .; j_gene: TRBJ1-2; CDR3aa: ASSLRGQGVVHGYT
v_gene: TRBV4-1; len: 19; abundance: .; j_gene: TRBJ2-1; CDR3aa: ASSVAEMGLAGGLRRNEQF
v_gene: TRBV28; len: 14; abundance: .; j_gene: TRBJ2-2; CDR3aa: ASSFDSGIGTGELF
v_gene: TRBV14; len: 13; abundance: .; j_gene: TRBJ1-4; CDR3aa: ASSHRDIKKEKLF
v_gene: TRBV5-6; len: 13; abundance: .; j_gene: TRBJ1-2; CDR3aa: ASSLDLSAGYGYT
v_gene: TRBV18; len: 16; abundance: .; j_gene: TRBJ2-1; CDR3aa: ASSPFHPLSSSYNEQF
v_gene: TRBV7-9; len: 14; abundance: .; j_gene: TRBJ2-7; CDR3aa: ASSLRGVASGNEQY
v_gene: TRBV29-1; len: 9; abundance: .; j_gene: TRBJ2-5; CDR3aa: SVHQIETQY
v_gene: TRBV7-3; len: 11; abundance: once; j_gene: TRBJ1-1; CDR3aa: ASSLIGYTEAF
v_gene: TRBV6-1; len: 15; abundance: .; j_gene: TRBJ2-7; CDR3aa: ASSERRQGALRYEQY
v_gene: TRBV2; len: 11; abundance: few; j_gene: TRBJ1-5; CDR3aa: ASSEDLNQPQH
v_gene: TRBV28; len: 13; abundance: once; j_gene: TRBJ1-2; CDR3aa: ASGIWGQGNYGYT
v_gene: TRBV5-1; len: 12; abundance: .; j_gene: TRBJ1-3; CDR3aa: ASSPESSGNTIY
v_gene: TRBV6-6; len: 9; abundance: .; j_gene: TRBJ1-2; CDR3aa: AAARTYGYT
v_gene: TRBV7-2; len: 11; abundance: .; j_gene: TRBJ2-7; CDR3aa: ASSLRRNYEQY
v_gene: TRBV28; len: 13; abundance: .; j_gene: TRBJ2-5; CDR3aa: ASSSLAGGQETQY
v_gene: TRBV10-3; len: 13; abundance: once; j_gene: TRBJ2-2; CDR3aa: AIRPRDTPAGELF
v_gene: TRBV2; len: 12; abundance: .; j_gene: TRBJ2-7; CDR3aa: ATTRQGSPYEQY
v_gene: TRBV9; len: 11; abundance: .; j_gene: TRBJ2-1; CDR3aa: ASSVGGVNEQF
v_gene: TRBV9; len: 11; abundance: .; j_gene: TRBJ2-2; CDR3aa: ATSAWNTGELF
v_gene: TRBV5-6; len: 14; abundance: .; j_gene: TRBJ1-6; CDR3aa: ASTVRSGGGNSPLH
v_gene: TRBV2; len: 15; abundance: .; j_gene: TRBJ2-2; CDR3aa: ASRYTRDRFKAGELF
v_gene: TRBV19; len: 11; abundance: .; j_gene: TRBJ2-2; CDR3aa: ASDQGPTGELF
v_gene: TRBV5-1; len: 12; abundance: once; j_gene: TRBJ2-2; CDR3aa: ASSLFPDTGELF
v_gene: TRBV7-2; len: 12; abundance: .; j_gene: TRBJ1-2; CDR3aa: ASSSLTGFYGYT
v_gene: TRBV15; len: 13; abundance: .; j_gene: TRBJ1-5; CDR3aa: ATSRDWDSNQPQH
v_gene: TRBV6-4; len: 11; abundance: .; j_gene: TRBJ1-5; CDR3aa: ASSEESNQPQH
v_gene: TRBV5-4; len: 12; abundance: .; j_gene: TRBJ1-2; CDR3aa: ASSLSSQGRRYT
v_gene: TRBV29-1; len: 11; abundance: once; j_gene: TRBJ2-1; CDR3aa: SVFHGKADEQF
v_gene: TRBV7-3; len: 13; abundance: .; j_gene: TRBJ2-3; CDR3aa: ASSGAGGPTDTQY
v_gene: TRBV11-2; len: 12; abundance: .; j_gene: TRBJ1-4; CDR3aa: ASSLVATNEKLF
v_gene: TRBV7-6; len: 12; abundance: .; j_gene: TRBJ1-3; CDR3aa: ASSLVTAGNTIY
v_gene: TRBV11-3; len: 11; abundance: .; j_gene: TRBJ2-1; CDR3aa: ASSLVSHNEQF
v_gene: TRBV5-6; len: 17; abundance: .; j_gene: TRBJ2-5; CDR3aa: ASSLDLVPGQAVRETQY
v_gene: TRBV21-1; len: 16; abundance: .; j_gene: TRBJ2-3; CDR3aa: ASSKPLPPADLGDTQY